This entry concerns a single TCR beta chain. Its target is not known. The sequence runs out 3 residues before the end of the CDR3; the remainder is reconstructed from the germline J gene. The source of the sample is a study of T cells in women clearing cervical HPV infection. Notes on the study in general: TRBV6-7 abundance was lower in cases than controls (around 0.1% versus 0.15%).

V gave up 5 bases and J gave up 1 base, with 8 bases separating them. CDR3 length: 13 amino acids. The repertoire was sequenced with immunoSEQ multiplex PCR; TCRdb's copy has only in-frame clones and lacks some. The listing records tens of thousands of clones. The rearrangement uses TRBV12-3 or TRBV12-4 and TRBJ1-2; weak D call: TRBD1 (5 bases). The receptor comes from a woman aged 18 to 69 with a cervical HPV16 infection that either progressed to CIN3+ or cleared (not recorded which). Sequenced: blood buffy coat. CDR3 bases read: TGTGCCAGCAGTCAACAGGTTAACTATGGC. Protein: CASSQQVNYG. The entire CDR3 is CASSQQVNYGYTF.